These 24 T cell receptor beta chains share one sample of origin, sequenced in a study of T cells in Graves' hyperthyroidism and ophthalmopathy (dated by TCRdb to the late 2010s). Libraries were prepared through multiplex PCR. Reads for this sample came from an Illumina HiSeq 2000. Amplification of TCR beta CDR3 regions was carried out from RNA transcripts. For the first round of RT-PCR on the TCR CDR3, the HTBI primer set was used together with the Qiagen OneStep RT-PCR kit. In TCRdb, the public reads were trimmed at Q25 with fastp and aligned with MiXCR, with productive beta chains retained. Each CDR3 protein gets just one entry, which takes the most common genes and DNA from the rows behind it. This sample is represented by 450,000 to 700,000 distinct CDR3 sequences; roughly 46% of them were singletons. About 20% of the sample is held by the ten biggest clonotypes. The sample taken for sequencing was peripheral blood or thyroid tissue (not recorded which). The receptor source for this set is an adult woman with Graves' disease, either hyperthyroidism or ophthalmopathy (not recorded which).

The gene calls are TRBV28 and TRBJ2-5, with D tentatively TRBD1 or TRBD2 (6 bases each). Between the trimmed V and J ends, which lost 6 bases and 4 bases, there was a span of 18 bases. Germline V gene data show CDR1 as MDHEN and CDR2 as SYDVKM. The CDR3 loop spans 15 amino acids. The CDR3 DNA follows: TGTGCCAGCAGCACATTTTCGGGGGCACGAGAGACCCAGTACTTC. Amino acids: CASSTFSGARETQYF. The full variable domain, with the rest looked up from reference TRBV28 and TRBJ2-5, is DVKVTQSSRYLVKRTGEKVFLECVQDMDHENMFWYRQDPGLGLRLIYFSYDVKMKEKGDIPEGYSVSREKKERFSLILESASTNQTSMYLCASSTFSGARETQYFGPGTRLLVL.

Points on this clonotype: Possible read error: a much larger clone is one base away. This chain joins TRBV10-3 and TRBJ2-5; 12 bases align to TRBD1. Germline trimming cut 3 bases from V and 3 bases from J; bases unmatched to any gene: 5. CDR1 is ENHRY and CDR2 is SYGVKD in the germline V gene. The CDR3 is 16 amino acids. This chain's CDR3 is CAISDPGTGGEETQYF. CDR3 coding DNA: TGTGCCATCAGTGATCCGGGGACAGGGGGCGAAGAGACCCAGTACTTC.

The genes are TRBV7-3 and TRBJ1-1, with D uncertain. V was trimmed by 5 bases and J by 1 base, leaving 8 bases between them. The CDR3 totals 13 residues. In germline, CDR1 is SGHTA, CDR2 FQGTGA. The chain's CDR3 is CASSRRPNTEAFF. The CDR3 bases are TGTGCCAGCAGCCGTCGACCGAACACTGAAGCTTTCTTT.

Notes on this clonotype: The junction does not match germline at one end; this may be a read error. The chain couples TRBV2 to TRBJ1-1; the D gene is possibly TRBD1 (6 bases). Germline V gives CDR1 SNHLY, CDR2 FYNNEI. The CDR3 has 12 residues. CDR3 nucleotide sequence: TGTGTCAGCAGTGAGCTGGACAGTGAAGCTTTCTTT. This codes for CVSSELDSEAFF.

There are many counts of this clonotype. The rearrangement links TRBV10-3 to TRBJ2-5; 8 bases align to TRBD2. V gave up 2 bases and J gave up 2 bases; unmatched junction bases: 1. The germline gives CDR1 ENHRY, CDR2 SYGVKD. The CDR3 consists of 14 residues. The CDR3 loop is CAISEREGQETQYF. The CDR3 bases are TGTGCCATCAGTGAGCGGGAGGGTCAAGAGACCCAGTACTTC.

The DNA for the CDR3 is TGTGCCAGCAGGGGTGTAAGTAATTCACCCCTCCACTTT. It translates to CASRGVSNSPLHF. The V gene is TRBV25-1, the J gene TRBJ1-6; D gene unclear. CDR1 and CDR2 from the germline V gene are MGHDK and SYGVNS. Trimming removed 6 bases from V and 6 bases from J, with 9 bases in between. This CDR3 comprises 13 residues.

This clonotype has at least ten counts. The J gene is TRBJ1-1, the V gene TRBV11-2; the D is unclear. CDR3 size: 15 residues. Germline-derived CDR1 and CDR2 are SGHAT and FQNNGV. The V end was cut by 1 base, the J end by 1 base, with 10 bases between. The CDR3 DNA sequence: TGTGCCAGCAGCTTAGTGGTATGGGGGAACACTGAAGCTTTCTTT. Translating gives CASSLVVWGNTEAFF.

The chain links TRBV7-9 to TRBJ1-1; TRBD1 agrees at 8 bases. Trimming cost V 5 bases and J 3 bases; bases outside gene matches: 17. Germline V gene sequence: CDR1 SEHNR, CDR2 FQNEAQ (reference sequence). There are 18 residues in the CDR3. This chain's CDR3 is CASSPISDRVWGYTEAFF. The CDR3, as DNA: TGTGCCAGCAGCCCCATATCGGACAGGGTTTGGGGCTACACTGAAGCTTTCTTT.

CDR3 nucleotide sequence: TGTGCCAGCAGTTTGGGCAACCAAGCTTTCTTT. This translates into CASSLGNQAFF. This sequence joins TRBV28 and TRBJ1-1; the D is unclear. The germline gives CDR1 MDHEN, CDR2 SYDVKM. The CDR3 is 11 amino acids. Trimming pared 3 bases from V and 9 bases from J, leaving 8 bases between.

A note on this clonotype: Since no conserved phenylalanine or tryptophan closes the CDR3, a read error is the likely cause. No DNA is shown, since the ends of the CDR3 on it are uncertain; the CDR3 is the one TCRdb lists. This chain links TRBV9 with TRBJ1-1; the DNA was not compared with TRBD1, the D call given in the table. The CDR3 extends over 8 residues, inclusive of both ends. In germline, CDR1 is SGDLS, CDR2 YYNGEE. The CDR3 protein is CASSVTPQ.

This clonotype was seen more than once but under ten times. This could be a read error, since a much larger clone is one nucleotide away. The gene calls are TRBV5-5 and TRBJ2-5; D unclear. The germline gives CDR1 SGHKS, CDR2 YYEKEE (reference sequence). The V end lost 3 bases, the J end lost 1 base, and 4 bases lay between the germline ends. This CDR3 is built from 12 residues. The CDR3 nucleotides read TGTGCCAGCAGCTGGACCCAAGAGACCCAGTACTTC. Its translation is CASSWTQETQYF.

The rearrangement joins TRBV7-2 to TRBJ1-1; 8 nucleotides align to TRBD1. This CDR3 contains 15 residues. Germline values: CDR1 SGHTA, CDR2 FQGNSA. The ends lost 5 bases at V and 3 bases at J; junction bases unmatched: 8. CDR3 loop: CASSPRTGRYTEAFF. As DNA, the CDR3 is TGTGCCAGCAGCCCGCGGACAGGGAGGTACACTGAAGCTTTCTTT.

The genes are TRBV29-1 and TRBJ2-7, with 7 nucleotides matching TRBD1. Losses at the gene ends were 5 bases for V and 6 bases for J; bases not matched to a gene: 4. This CDR3 is built from 11 residues. Germline CDR1 SQVTM, CDR2 ANQGSEA. CDR3 sequence (DNA): TGCAGCGTTAAAGGGGGCAGCGAGCAGTACTTC. Translated: CSVKGGSEQYF.

The chain employs TRBV28 and TRBJ1-5; D unresolved. Germline V CDR1 and CDR2: MDHEN, SYDVKM. Trimming took 6 bases from V and 11 from J, leaving 14 bases between them. The CDR3 spans 12 residues. The CDR3 DNA is TGTGCCAGCAGGGGCGGGAGTGAGACCCAGCATTTT. Its protein is CASRGGSETQHF.

The sample holds many counts of this clonotype. The genes are TRBV15 and TRBJ1-1; D ambiguous. V lost 1 base and J lost 11, with 11 bases in between. Germline loops: CDR1 LNHNV, CDR2 YYDKDF (reference sequence). This CDR3 is built from 12 residues. CDR3 loop: CATSRGTGTAFF. The CDR3 coding sequence is TGTGCCACCAGCAGAGGAACGGGCACGGCTTTCTTT.

This clonotype was counted a single time. The chain employs TRBV11-2 and TRBJ1-2, with 9 bases identical to TRBD1. This CDR3 contains 15 residues. V lost 3 bases, J lost 12 bases, and 14 bases stayed unmatched. The germline V gene encodes CDR1 SGHAT and CDR2 FQNNGV. The CDR3 loop is CASSLRRQGEKVDTF. DNA of the CDR3: TGTGCCAGCAGCTTGCGGCGACAGGGGGAAAAAGTGGACACCTTC.

The genes are TRBV10-1 and TRBJ2-1, with D unclear. CDR3 length equals 14 residues. Germline CDR1 is WNHNN and CDR2 is SYGVQD (reference sequence). V was cut by 3 bases and J by 8 bases, with 14 bases left in between. In DNA, the CDR3 is TGCGCCAGCAGTGATAGGCAGGTTTTCGATGAGCAGTTCTTC. Translated, it gives CASSDRQVFDEQFF.

This clonotype was observed once. The chain recombines TRBV20-1 with TRBJ2-7; 8 bases match TRBD1. This CDR3 has 12 amino acids. V shed 6 bases and J 6 bases; nucleotides not matched to a gene: 7. Germline assignment: CDR1 DFQATT and CDR2 SNEGSKA (reference sequence). CDR3 in DNA: TGCAGTGCCAGGACAGGGCACTCCGAGCAGTACTTC. Amino acids: CSARTGHSEQYF.

J is TRBJ2-5 and V is TRBV20-1; 7 positions match TRBD1. The CDR3 runs to 16 residues. Germline V lookup: CDR1 DFQATT, CDR2 SNEGSKA (reference sequence). V was clipped by 6 bases and J by 2 bases; unmatched bases: 15. CDR3 region: CSATPATGWHQETQYF. CDR3 nucleotide sequence: TGCAGTGCCACCCCGGCGACAGGGTGGCATCAAGAGACCCAGTACTTC.

The J gene is TRBJ1-2, the V gene TRBV7-3; TRBD1 matches 7 bases. The CDR3 extends over 15 amino acids. Germline trimming cut 4 bases from V and 4 bases from J; bases unmatched to any gene: 9. CDR1 and CDR2 (germline): SGHTA, FQGTGA. The CDR3 nucleotides are TGTGCCAGCAGCTCCGGGTCCGGGACAGTCTATGGCTACACCTTC. It yields the protein CASSSGSGTVYGYTF.

The chain couples TRBV7-9 to TRBJ2-7; 11 bases align to TRBD2. The J segment lost 7 bases and the V segment lost 7 bases, leaving 12 bases of the junction unmatched. The CDR3 loop spans 15 amino acids. The germline V gene encodes CDR1 SEHNR and CDR2 FQNEAQ (reference sequence). The CDR3 nucleotides are TGTGCCAGCACCCAAGGACTAGCGGGTTGGGATGAGCAGTACTTC. It translates to CASTQGLAGWDEQYF.

This clonotype has a count of ten or more. The genes are TRBV19 and TRBJ1-5; D call uncertain. The germline V gene has CDR1 LNHDA and CDR2 SQIVND (reference sequence). CDR3 length: 14 amino acids. The V end lost 7 bases, the J end lost 6 bases, and 16 bases lay between the germline ends. CDR3 region: CASTSSGVAQPQHF. The DNA of the CDR3 is TGTGCCAGTACCTCTAGCGGGGTTGCTCAGCCCCAGCATTTT.

J is TRBJ2-2 and V is TRBV6-6; 11 nucleotides match TRBD2. Germline V lookup: CDR1 MNHNY, CDR2 SVGAGI (reference sequence). The J segment lost 0 bases and the V segment lost 6 bases, leaving 15 bases of the junction unmatched. The CDR3 extends over 20 amino acids. For the CDR3, the DNA is TGTGCCAGCAGCCAAGATTCCCTAGCGGGAGGTAGTACGAACACCGGGGAGCTGTTTTTT. Translating it yields CASSQDSLAGGSTNTGELFF.

J is TRBJ2-5 and V is TRBV20-1, with D unclear. V was clipped by 0 bases and J by 5 bases, with 4 bases between them. The CDR3 sequence is 11 residues long. Germline lookup yields CDR1 DFQATT and CDR2 SNEGSKA (reference sequence). The CDR3 DNA reads as TGCAGTGCTAGAGATAAGGAGACCCAGTACTTC. It codes for CSARDKETQYF.